What follows are 23 T cell receptor beta chains derived from one specimen sequenced in a study of human T cells and chemical hapten exposure. A single record per CDR3 protein comes from TCRdb applying MiXCR to the RACE reads. Altogether about 110,000 distinct CDR3 sequences are present, roughly a tenth being singletons, with the ten largest covering about 3.1%. Time point in this sample: patch test 2, 6 weeks after DPC sensitization. As for treatment: therapeutic diphenylcyclopropenone sensitization with weekly scalp DPC. This material consisted of whole blood, taken in connection with sensitization to the hapten diphenylcyclopropenone (DPC). Receptors originate from a woman between 35 and 50 years old with alopecia areata. Some clones in this sample may be carry-over from other donors' samples.

The chain recombines TRBV20-1 with TRBJ2-3, with TRBD2 matching 8 bases. The CDR3 runs 15 residues. Germline assignment: CDR1 DFQATT and CDR2 SNEGSKA (reference sequence). V lost 6 bases to trimming and J lost 1 base; unmatched junction nucleotides: 9. DNA for the CDR3: TGCAGTGCCTGGGGACTAGTTTCTGGCACAGATACGCAGTATTTT. Protein sequence: CSAWGLVSGTDTQYF.

This clonotype turned up a few times. The V call is TRBV5-1, the J call TRBJ2-3; D unclear. The V and J ends lost 0 bases and 5 bases respectively, with 4 bases between them. Germline V gene data show CDR1 as SGHRS and CDR2 as YFSETQ. CDR3 length: 12 residues. In nucleotides, the CDR3 is TGCGCCAGCAGCTTGGGACTAGATACGCAGTATTTT. It translates to CASSLGLDTQYF.

This clonotype was counted at least ten times. The chain uses TRBV18 and TRBJ1-2; possible D gene TRBD1, 6 bases. V lost 6 bases and J lost 5, with 13 bases in between. Looked up from germline, CDR1 is KGHSH and CDR2 is LQKENI. The CDR3 extends over 13 amino acids. CDR3 in DNA: TGTGCCAGCTCGCCCAACCAGGGGTATGGCTACACCTTC. Translated, it gives CASSPNQGYGYTF.

This chain connects TRBV19 to TRBJ1-2; D unresolved. CDR3 length: 14 residues. Germline CDR1 reads LNHDA; CDR2 reads SQIVND (reference sequence). The V gene lost 3 bases and the J gene lost 3 bases, with 11 bases spanning the gap. The CDR3 region is CASSIAQAHYGYTF. CDR3 nucleotides: TGTGCCAGTAGTATCGCCCAGGCCCACTATGGCTACACCTTC.

This clonotype has more than one count but fewer than ten. The J gene is TRBJ1-4, the V gene TRBV3-2. TRBV3-2 is reported as a pseudogene. The CDR3 spans 15 residues. CDR3: CASPPRAGPNEKLFF. The CDR3 DNA reads as TGTGCCAGCCCCCCGAGGGCAGGTCCTAATGAAAAACTGTTTTTT.

This chain uses TRBV20-1 with TRBJ1-1; 9 bases line up with TRBD1. The J segment lost 4 bases and the V segment lost 2 bases, leaving 5 bases of the junction unmatched. Germline V lookup: CDR1 DFQATT, CDR2 SNEGSKA (reference sequence). The CDR3 is 14 residues long. In DNA form, the CDR3 reads TGCAGTGCTAGATTAGGGACAGGGTTCACTGAAGCTTTCTTT. Amino acids: CSARLGTGFTEAFF.

The V gene is TRBV29-1, the J gene TRBJ2-3, with D perhaps being TRBD1 or TRBD2 (5 bases each). Germline-derived CDR1 and CDR2 are SQVTM and ANQGSEA. The CDR3 length is 13 residues. Trimming stripped 5 bases from V and 4 bases from J, with 13 bases between. The CDR3 sequence: CSVWTPGPDTQYF. In DNA form, the CDR3 reads TGCAGCGTTTGGACGCCGGGACCAGATACGCAGTATTTT.

Details on this clonotype: This is likely a read error, given that the CDR3 carries no conserved phenylalanine or tryptophan at its end. The V call is TRBV10-2, the J call TRBJ2-7; 10 bases agree with TRBD1. The CDR3 sequence is 17 residues long. The trim removed 3 bases at V and 4 bases at J, leaving 12 bases unmatched. Germline loops: CDR1 WSHSY, CDR2 SAAADI. In DNA form, the CDR3 reads TGCGCCAGCAGTGATGTCCCCGGGACAGGGGCGAGTTACGAGCAGTACTCC. Its translation: CASSDVPGTGASYEQYS.

This clonotype was detected a few times. This chain joins TRBV13 and TRBJ1-2, with D unresolved. The CDR3 runs 12 residues. Per germline, CDR1 PRHDT and CDR2 FYEKMQ (reference sequence). Trimming took off 5 bases at V and 8 bases at J, with 12 bases between the two ends. CDR3 nucleotide sequence: TGTGCCAGCAGCCTAAGGCGTTCGGGCTACACCTTC. Amino acid sequence: CASSLRRSGYTF. Using reference TRBV13 and TRBJ1-2 for the parts outside the CDR3, the full variable domain is AAGVIQSPRHLIKEKRETATLKCYPIPRHDTVYWYQQGPGQDPQFLISFYEKMQSDKGSIPDRFSAQQFSDYHSELNMSSLELGDSALYFCASSLRRSGYTFGSGTRLTVV.

On this clonotype itself: A much larger clone differs by one base, so this may be a read error. V gene TRBV4-2 combines with J gene TRBJ2-1; TRBD1 agrees at 7 bases. From germline, CDR1 is LGHNA and CDR2 YNFKEQ. This CDR3 is 14 amino acids long. The CDR3 DNA sequence: TGTGCCAGCGGCCAAGGAGACAGGGACAATGAGCAGTTCTTC. Its protein product is CASGQGDRDNEQFF.

This clonotype showed up many times. The chain joins TRBV12-3 or TRBV12-4 to TRBJ1-5; no definite D call. Trimming took 5 bases from V and 2 from J, leaving 7 bases between them. CDR3 length equals 13 residues. CDR3 loop: CASSKTRNQPQHF. CDR3 DNA: TGTGCCAGCAGTAAGACACGCAATCAGCCCCAGCATTTT.

This clonotype has just a few counts. The junction departs from germline at one end; a sequencing error may be responsible. DNA for the CDR3: TGTGCCAGCGGCTTAACACTTAATGAGCAGTTCTTC. Its protein is CASGLTLNEQFF. The chain is built from TRBV11-2 and TRBJ2-1; D not certain. This CDR3 comprises 12 residues. The germline CDR1 and CDR2 sequences are SGHAT and FQNNGV.

This clonotype was picked up many times. The V gene is TRBV30, the J gene TRBJ2-5; possible D gene TRBD2, 6 bases. The length of the CDR3 is 14 residues. V was shortened by 5 bases and J by 3 bases, with 16 bases between the two germline ends. Germline V gives CDR1 GTSNPN, CDR2 SVGIG (reference sequence). CDR3: CAWGGGSGEETQYF. CDR3 in DNA: TGTGCCTGGGGTGGGGGGAGCGGAGAAGAGACCCAGTACTTC.

This clonotype was counted ten times or more. The gene calls are TRBV20-1 and TRBJ1-2, with TRBD1 matching over 9 bases. CDR1 and CDR2 (germline): DFQATT, SNEGSKA (reference sequence). J gave up 4 bases and V 4 bases, and 10 bases lay outside the gene matches. The CDR3 covers 15 residues. The CDR3 region has the DNA TGCAGTGCTATCCCACCGGGACAGGGAAGCTATGGCTACACCTTC. Translation: CSAIPPGQGSYGYTF.

This clonotype was seen more than once but under ten times. The chain has TRBV7-2 and TRBJ2-1; D unresolved. This CDR3 has 12 residues. Trimming took 3 bases from V and 2 from J, leaving 2 bases between them. Germline V gene sequence: CDR1 SGHTA, CDR2 FQGNSA. The CDR3: CASSFAYNEQFF. CDR3 coding DNA: TGTGCCAGCAGCTTTGCCTACAATGAGCAGTTCTTC.

This clonotype occurred a few times. J is TRBJ2-3 and V is TRBV5-1; D might be TRBD1 (6 bases). The CDR3 extends over 16 amino acids. The germline CDR1 and CDR2 sequences are SGHRS and YFSETQ. The V end was cut by 2 bases, the J end by 5 bases, with 18 bases between. The DNA for the CDR3 is TGCGCCAGCAGCTTTCGGGACACAAAAGTGGGAGATACGCAGTATTTT. Amino acids: CASSFRDTKVGDTQYF.

The gene calls are TRBV7-8 and TRBJ2-3; D is possibly TRBD2 (5 bases). The CDR3 is 15 residues long. In germline, CDR1 is SGHVS, CDR2 FQNEAQ. The ends were cut back, 8 bases at V and 1 base at J, with 16 bases in the middle. The CDR3 DNA is TGTGCCAGCCAGGCCCGGACTCCACGCACAGATACGCAGTATTTT. It yields the protein CASQARTPRTDTQYF.

CDR3 sequence (DNA): TGTGCCAGCAGTGAGCCCCCGACCCGTTCAGGAGTTCGCGAGCAGTACTTC. It yields the protein CASSEPPTRSGVREQYF. The chain links TRBV6-4 to TRBJ2-7; D ambiguous. Germline CDR1 and CDR2: MRHNA and SNTAGT. This CDR3 has 17 residues. V was shortened by 3 bases and J by 6 bases, with 24 bases between the two germline ends.

V usage is TRBV6-6 and J usage is TRBJ1-1, with TRBD1 identical over 10 bases. CDR3 length: 13 amino acids. With V trimmed by 4 bases and J by 5 bases, 1 base remained unmatched. Germline CDR1 and CDR2: MNHNY and SVGAGI (reference sequence). The CDR3 reads CASSLDRGTEAFF. The CDR3 coding sequence is TGTGCCAGCAGTTTGGACAGGGGGACTGAAGCTTTCTTT.

A few counts support this clonotype. The CDR3 sequence is CASSQDPLGGPNNEQFF. CDR3 bases: TGCGCCAGCAGCCAAGATCCTTTAGGGGGCCCGAACAATGAGCAGTTCTTC. The V gene is TRBV4-3, the J gene TRBJ2-1; TRBD1 agrees at 7 bases. Unmatched junction bases numbered 10, after V lost 0 bases and J lost 5 bases. CDR1 is LGHNA and CDR2 is YSLEER in the germline V gene. The CDR3 length is 17 residues.

This clonotype was counted at least ten times. The chain has TRBV5-5 and TRBJ2-7; D is possibly TRBD1 (6 bases). The CDR3 sequence is 14 residues long. V lost 0 bases to trimming and J lost 2 bases, with 9 bases between them. Germline CDR1 and CDR2: SGHKS and YYEKEE (reference sequence). The CDR3 nucleotides read TGTGCCAGCAGCTTGGCGACAGGAACCTACGAGCAGTACTTC. Its protein is CASSLATGTYEQYF.

This clonotype was seen a few times. The gene calls are TRBV20-1 and TRBJ1-1, with D perhaps TRBD1 (6 bases). The CDR3 runs to 15 residues. The V end lost 3 bases, the J end lost 1 base, and 15 bases lay between the germline ends. Germline CDR1 and CDR2: DFQATT and SNEGSKA (reference sequence). The CDR3 here is CSASPATGANTEAFF. CDR3 DNA: TGCAGTGCTAGTCCGGCGACGGGGGCGAACACTGAAGCTTTCTTT.

This clonotype was observed a few times. V is TRBV4-1 and J is TRBJ1-6; D ambiguous. From germline, CDR1 is MGHRA and CDR2 YSYEKL. Between the trimmed V and J ends, which lost 1 base and 13 bases, there was a span of 17 bases. There are 15 residues in the CDR3. In nucleotides, the CDR3 is TGCGCCAGCAGCCAAGGCGATTATCAATTATCGCCCCTCCACTTT. Protein product: CASSQGDYQLSPLHF.